A selection of T cell receptor beta chains follows, all from one sample in a study of blood T cells in healthy people across ages. TCRdb passed the 5' RACE reads through MiXCR, listing each CDR3 protein once. The sample contains about 1,400,000 distinct CDR3 sequences, roughly 59% of which appear only once. The sequenced sample was blood. Receptor source: a man aged 18 to 30 in good health. Both conserved end residues are part of each CDR3. D genes are given only for firm matches. Clone size is given for some rows only: seen once, a few or many times, or a class if the clone is expanded.

d_call,v_call,j_call,clone_size,cdr3_nt,cdr3_aa
NA,TRBV5-5,TRBJ2-1,NA,TGTGCCAGCAGCTTAGGAACAGGGATTACCTACAATGAGCAGTTCTTC,CASSLGTGITYNEQFF
NA,TRBV14,TRBJ1-1,NA,TGTGCCAGCAGCCAATCCTACCGGGATTATCGGGGTGAAGCTTTCTTT,CASSQSYRDYRGEAFF
NA,TRBV7-9,TRBJ2-6,once,TGTGCCAGCAGCGACCGCCGTAAGGGGTCTGGGGCCAACGTCCTGACTTTC,CASSDRRKGSGANVLTF
NA,TRBV29-1,TRBJ2-7,few,TGCAGCGTTGAGGGCGCTGACATGGCCTCCTACGAGCAGTACTTC,CSVEGADMASYEQYF
NA,TRBV7-2,TRBJ1-1,NA,TGTGCCAGCAGCTTGGCCTACAAGAACACTGAAGCTTTCTTT,CASSLAYKNTEAFF
NA,TRBV9,TRBJ2-7,once,TGTGCCAGCCAAGACGGGCTGTCCTCCGAGCAGTACTTC,CASQDGLSSEQYF
NA,TRBV20-1,TRBJ1-4,NA,TGCAGTGCACAGAGCGGTGGGGCTAATGAAAAACTGTTTTTT,CSAQSGGANEKLFF
NA,TRBV4-1,TRBJ2-1,NA,TGCGCCAGCAGCACGCTGACGGGCTCCAATGAGCAGTTCTTC,CASSTLTGSNEQFF
NA,TRBV9,TRBJ2-7,NA,TGTGCCAGCAGCGGACGGGACTCCTACGAGCAGTACTTC,CASSGRDSYEQYF
NA,TRBV5-1,TRBJ2-5,NA,TGCGCCAGCAGCAAGTTGACAGCCCAAGAGACCCAGTACTTC,CASSKLTAQETQYF
NA,TRBV29-1,TRBJ2-7,NA,TGCAGCGTTGTTTCGGGCTACGAGCAGTACTTC,CSVVSGYEQYF
NA,TRBV10-3,TRBJ2-4,NA,TGTGCCATCAGTGAGTACGGAGACAGCCCCTGGGCCAAAAACATTCAGTACTTC,CAISEYGDSPWAKNIQYF
NA,TRBV7-9,TRBJ1-2,many,TGTGCCAGCAGCTTAGGGGGAGAAACGGGTGGCTACACCTTC,CASSLGGETGGYTF
NA,TRBV7-9,TRBJ2-7,NA,TGTGCCAGCAGCTTAGGGGAGCGCTACGAGCAGTACTTC,CASSLGERYEQYF
NA,TRBV10-3,TRBJ2-7,many,TGTGCCATCACGGAGACTCCGAGCTCCTACGAGCAGTACTTC,CAITETPSSYEQYF
NA,TRBV7-2,TRBJ2-3,few,TGTGCCAGCAACCCCAGAGTAGCTAGCACAGATACGCAGTATTTT,CASNPRVASTDTQYF
TRBD1,TRBV12-3/TRBV12-4,TRBJ2-7,NA,TGTGCCAGCAGTTTCTCACAGGGGAACAATGAGCAGTACTTC,CASSFSQGNNEQYF
NA,TRBV20-1,TRBJ2-1,NA,TGCAGTGCTAGAGGGCTCGGAGGGGTCCATGAGCAGTTCTTC,CSARGLGGVHEQFF
NA,TRBV7-8,TRBJ2-7,NA,TGTGCCAGCAGCTTAGTTTATGACTTGGACACCTACGAGCAGTACTTC,CASSLVYDLDTYEQYF
NA,TRBV28,TRBJ2-1,NA,TGTGCCAGCTCCACCGGGGCCTACAATGAGCAGTTCTTC,CASSTGAYNEQFF
NA,TRBV20-1,TRBJ1-2,NA,TGCAGTGCTAGAGATGTGGCGGACTATGGCTACACCTTC,CSARDVADYGYTF
NA,TRBV10-3,TRBJ2-5,NA,TGTGCCATCAGTGGGTCGGGGTCTCAAGAGACCCAGTACTTC,CAISGSGSQETQYF
NA,TRBV4-3,TRBJ2-7,NA,TGCGCCAGCAGCCCCATGGGGGGTTTCGAGCAGTACTTC,CASSPMGGFEQYF
TRBD1,TRBV27,TRBJ1-1,NA,TGTGCCAGCAGTTTATTCCCAACAGGGGTGAACACTGAAGCTTTCTTT,CASSLFPTGVNTEAFF
TRBD1,TRBV10-3,TRBJ2-7,few,TGTGCCATTAGGACGGACAGGGGTGGGTACGAGCAGTACTTC,CAIRTDRGGYEQYF
TRBD1,TRBV14,TRBJ1-1,NA,TGTGCCAGCAGCCAAGCCCGGCAGGGGACAGCGAACACTGAAGCTTTCTTT,CASSQARQGTANTEAFF
TRBD2,TRBV6-6,TRBJ2-3,NA,TGTGTGAGCGTGCGGGGGACCACAGATACGCAGTATTTT,CVSVRGTTDTQYF
NA,TRBV29-1,TRBJ2-1,NA,TGCAGCGTTGAATTGGATCGGGCCGCTGAGCAGTTCTTC,CSVELDRAAEQFF
NA,TRBV12-5,TRBJ2-1,NA,TGTGCTAGTGGTTTGGAGGTAGGAGATTCAGACTACAATGAGCAGTTCTTC,CASGLEVGDSDYNEQFF
NA,TRBV7-9,TRBJ1-2,NA,TGTGCCAGCAGCTCCGGTGTAGATGGCTACACCTTC,CASSSGVDGYTF
NA,TRBV4-2,TRBJ2-3,NA,TGTGCCAGCAGCCAAGAGGACCTTAGCACAGATACGCAGTATTTT,CASSQEDLSTDTQYF
NA,TRBV20-1,TRBJ2-7,NA,TGCAGTGCTAGGGTACAGGGAAGCTCCTACGAGCAGTACTTC,CSARVQGSSYEQYF
NA,TRBV4-2,TRBJ2-3,NA,TGTGCCAGCAGCCAAGTTGTGAGGAGCGCAGATACGCAGTATTTT,CASSQVVRSADTQYF
TRBD2,TRBV18,TRBJ2-3,once,TGTGCCAGCTCACCCCAGAGAGTAGCGGGAGGAACAGATACGCAGTATTTT,CASSPQRVAGGTDTQYF
TRBD1,TRBV12-3/TRBV12-4,TRBJ1-1,NA,TGTGCCAGCAGCACCCCAGGGGGCTGGGGAGCTTTCTTT,CASSTPGGWGAFF
TRBD1,TRBV4-1,TRBJ1-2,NA,TGCGCCAGCAGCCAAGGGACAGGGAGGCAGTCGGGCTACACCTTC,CASSQGTGRQSGYTF
NA,TRBV27,TRBJ2-7,NA,TGTGCCAGTCGTCTGGCGGCCTCCTACGAGCAGTACTTC,CASRLAASYEQYF
NA,TRBV29-1,TRBJ1-1,NA,TGCAGCGTTGAAGATCGACCTGAAGCTTTCTTT,CSVEDRPEAFF
NA,TRBV27,TRBJ2-1,once,TGTGCCAGCAGTCCCCCTTCGTATGAGCAGTTCTTC,CASSPPSYEQFF
NA,TRBV20-1,TRBJ2-1,NA,TGCAGTGCTAGTAGGGGGGACCCCCCTGTCCCGGAGCAGTTCTTC,CSASRGDPPVPEQFF
NA,TRBV6-2/TRBV6-3,TRBJ2-7,NA,TGTGCCAGCAGTGACTCGATCTATAGCGAGCAGTACTTC,CASSDSIYSEQYF
NA,TRBV5-4,TRBJ2-7,NA,TGTGCCACTCGGACAGAAAGGGCCTACGAGCAGTACTTC,CATRTERAYEQYF
NA,TRBV25-1,TRBJ2-7,NA,TGTACCAGCAGTGGCTTCTCCTACGAGCAGTACTTC,CTSSGFSYEQYF
NA,TRBV20-1,TRBJ1-1,NA,TGCAGTGCTTTCGGTGGAAACGATGGGAACACTGAAGCTTTCTTT,CSAFGGNDGNTEAFF
NA,TRBV12-3/TRBV12-4,TRBJ2-3,once,TGTGCCAGCAGTTCCACTAGACGAACAGATACGCAGTATTTT,CASSSTRRTDTQYF
NA,TRBV25-1,TRBJ2-6,few,TGTGCCAGCAGTGAATGGAAGGGAGCCTCTGGGGCCAACGTCCTGACTTTC,CASSEWKGASGANVLTF
NA,TRBV27,TRBJ1-5,NA,TGTGCCAGCAGTTCGGCGGTGGGCGGCACCCAGCATTTT,CASSSAVGGTQHF